The T cell receptor beta chain under discussion was sequenced for a study of T cell changes during pregnancy in multiple sclerosis. Assay used: immunoSEQ multiplex PCR; TCRdb lists only in-frame clones, some missing. The sample has 80,000 to 130,000 clones, more than 80% seen once. The CDR3 covers 12 residues. Germline assignment: CDR1 MNHEY and CDR2 SMNVEV (reference sequence). The V segment lost 6 bases and the J segment 4 bases; nucleotides outside the gene matches: 3. Sequencing was performed on peripheral blood, taken in the second trimester of pregnancy. The receptor's source is a female donor with multiple sclerosis, enrolled in a pregnancy study. The chain links TRBV27 to TRBJ2-7; 7 bases fit TRBD2. CDR3 DNA: TGTGCCAGCAGGGGGGGGGATTACGAGCAGTACTTC. It encodes CASRGGDYEQYF.